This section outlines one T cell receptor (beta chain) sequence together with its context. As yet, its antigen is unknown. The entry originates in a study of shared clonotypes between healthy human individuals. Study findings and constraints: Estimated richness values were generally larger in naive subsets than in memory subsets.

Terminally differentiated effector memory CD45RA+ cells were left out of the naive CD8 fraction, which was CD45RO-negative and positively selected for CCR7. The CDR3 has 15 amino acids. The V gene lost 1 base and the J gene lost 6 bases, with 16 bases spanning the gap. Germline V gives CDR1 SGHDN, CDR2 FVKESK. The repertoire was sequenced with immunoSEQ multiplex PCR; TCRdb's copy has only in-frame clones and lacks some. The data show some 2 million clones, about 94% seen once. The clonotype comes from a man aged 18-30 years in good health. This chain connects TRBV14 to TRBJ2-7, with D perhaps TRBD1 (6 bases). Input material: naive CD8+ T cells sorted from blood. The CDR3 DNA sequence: TGTGCCAGCAGCCAAGTAGGGCAGGGGAAGCTCGAGCAGTACTTC. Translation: CASSQVGQGKLEQYF.